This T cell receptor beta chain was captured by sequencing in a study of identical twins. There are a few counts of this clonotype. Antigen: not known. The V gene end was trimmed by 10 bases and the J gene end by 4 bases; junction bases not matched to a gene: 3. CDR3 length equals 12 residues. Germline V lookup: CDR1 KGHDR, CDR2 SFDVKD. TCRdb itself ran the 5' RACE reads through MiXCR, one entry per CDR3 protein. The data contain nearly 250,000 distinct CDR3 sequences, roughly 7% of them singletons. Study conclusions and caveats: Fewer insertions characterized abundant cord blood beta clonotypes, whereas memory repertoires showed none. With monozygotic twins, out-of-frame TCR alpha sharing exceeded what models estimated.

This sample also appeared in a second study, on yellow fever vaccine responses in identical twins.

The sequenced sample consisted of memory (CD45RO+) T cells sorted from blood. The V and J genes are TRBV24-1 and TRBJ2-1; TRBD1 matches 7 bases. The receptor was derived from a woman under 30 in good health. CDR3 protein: CATGQIYNEQFF. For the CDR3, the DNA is TGTGCCACGGGACAGATTTACAATGAGCAGTTCTTC.